This TCR beta chain was obtained from a study of Graves' ophthalmopathy and Graves' hyperthyroidism. Researchers classed hyperthyroidism as stable given no ophthalmopathy within 18 months of follow-up. Hyperthyroidism was new, under 2 months, in patients aged 18 to 65. Amplifying from RNA transcripts, the study obtained TCR beta CDR3 regions. Following a first-round RT-PCR that used HTBI primers, a second-round multiplex PCR was carried out. TCRdb analysed the multiplex PCR reads with MiXCR anew, one entry per CDR3 protein. The table lists hundreds of thousands of distinct CDR3 sequences, roughly 21% of them singletons. This clonotype was detected a few times. Germline V lookup: CDR1 PRHDT, CDR2 FYEKMQ (reference sequence). The CDR3 is made up of 16 amino acids. Trimming took off 5 bases at V and 5 bases at J, with 18 bases between the two ends.

This TCR derives from a woman aged 18-30 years with stable Graves' hyperthyroidism. The chain carries TRBV13 and TRBJ2-2; D might be TRBD1 (6 bases). What was sequenced was peripheral blood. As DNA, the CDR3 is TGTGCCAGCAGCCTCGGGCCGGCAGGGGTGACCGGGGAGCTGTTTTTT. Its translation is CASSLGPAGVTGELFF.